These 20 T cell receptor beta chains were sequenced from one sample in a study of T-cell memory formation after mild COVID-19. MiXCR, applied by TCRdb to the 5' RACE reads, yields one record per CDR3 protein. Here the sample spans some 100,000 distinct CDR3 sequences, approximately 12% being singletons. The sequencing sample was made of PBMCs or a T cell subset sorted from them (not recorded which). These receptors originate from a man younger than 30 who had mild COVID-19 (a few samples of this study predate the infection). Cell type and time point are not known.

The chain is built from TRBV20-1 and TRBJ2-5; TRBD1 agrees at 7 bases. Germline CDR1 and CDR2: DFQATT and SNEGSKA (reference sequence). The CDR3 runs to 16 residues. V lost 0 bases and J lost 1; bases outside the gene matches: 8. The CDR3 here is CSARDFRWDSQETQYF. The CDR3 DNA reads as TGCAGTGCTAGAGATTTTAGATGGGACAGCCAAGAGACCCAGTACTTC.

V is TRBV7-9 and J is TRBJ2-7; 8 bases agree with TRBD2. Germline assignment: CDR1 SEHNR and CDR2 FQNEAQ (reference sequence). V lost 1 base to trimming and J lost 0 bases; unmatched junction nucleotides: 8. The CDR3 is made up of 17 amino acids. The CDR3 protein is CASSLVGRGATSYEQYF. CDR3 coding DNA: TGTGCCAGCAGCTTAGTAGGGCGGGGGGCCACCTCCTACGAGCAGTACTTC.

This clonotype was seen a handful of times. The genes are TRBV28 and TRBJ2-7, with D possibly being TRBD1 (6 bases). V was trimmed by 5 bases and J by 6 bases, leaving 14 bases between them. Germline CDR1 reads MDHEN; CDR2 reads SYDVKM. CDR3 size: 13 residues. The CDR3 DNA reads as TGTGCCAGCAGTCCAATCGGGACACCCGAGCAGTACGTC. It encodes CASSPIGTPEQYV.

This clonotype has more than one count but fewer than ten. This chain links TRBV6-5 with TRBJ2-7; D unresolved. This CDR3 has 14 amino acids. Germline V gene data show CDR1 as MNHEY and CDR2 as SVGAGI. V lost 2 bases and J lost 8, with 16 bases in between. CDR3 protein: CASSYGSSTAQQYF. DNA for the CDR3: TGTGCCAGCAGTTACGGAAGTTCCACGGCGCAGCAGTACTTC.

This clonotype has only a few counts. V usage is TRBV12-3 or TRBV12-4 and J usage is TRBJ1-5; D uncertain. This CDR3 contains 15 residues. V was pared by 6 bases and J by 2 bases, with 14 bases between. CDR3 region: CASRAEGFGNQPQHF. DNA for the CDR3: TGTGCCAGCAGGGCTGAAGGATTTGGCAATCAGCCCCAGCATTTT.

This clonotype was counted a few times. The V gene is TRBV4-1, the J gene TRBJ1-5, with TRBD1 matching over 7 bases. The CDR3 covers 15 residues. In germline, CDR1 is MGHRA, CDR2 YSYEKL. J lost 4 bases, V lost 4 bases, and 7 bases had no gene match. The CDR3 loop is CASSPGQASNQPQHF. As DNA, the CDR3 is TGCGCCAGCAGCCCCGGACAGGCCTCAAATCAGCCCCAGCATTTT.

This clonotype appeared a few times. The chain's CDR3 is CASSYSLRADTQYF. Written as DNA, the CDR3 is TGTGCCAGCAGTTACTCGCTCCGTGCAGATACGCAGTATTTT. This rearrangement joins TRBV6-2 or TRBV6-3 to TRBJ2-3; D call uncertain. The CDR3 loop spans 14 amino acids. The germline CDR1 and CDR2 sequences are MNHEY and SVGEGT. V was trimmed by 0 bases and J by 4 bases, leaving 8 bases between them.

The chain couples TRBV9 to TRBJ1-1, with D uncertain. Germline values: CDR1 SGDLS, CDR2 YYNGEE. V lost 0 bases, J lost 4 bases, and 10 bases lay in between. The CDR3 loop spans 14 amino acids. The CDR3 bases are TGTGCCAGCAGCGTAGCCCGGGAATCCACTGAAGCTTTCTTT. It is translated as CASSVARESTEAFF.

This clonotype was seen many times. The gene calls are TRBV15 and TRBJ2-2; D may be TRBD1 or TRBD2 (5 bases each). Germline CDR1 LNHNV, CDR2 YYDKDF (reference sequence). This CDR3 has 15 amino acids. Trimming cost V 1 base and J 3 bases, with 9 bases left between them. CDR3 residues: CATSRGDGDTGELFF. The DNA for the CDR3 is TGTGCCACCAGCAGAGGGGACGGAGACACCGGGGAGCTGTTTTTT.

A few counts support this clonotype. V gene TRBV7-2 combines with J gene TRBJ1-5; D is undetermined. Trimming took 1 base from V and 4 from J, leaving 11 bases between them. The CDR3 length is 15 residues. Germline lookup yields CDR1 SGHTA and CDR2 FQGNSA. CDR3: CASSLVAAPNQPQHF. The CDR3, as DNA: TGTGCCAGCAGCTTAGTGGCAGCTCCTAATCAGCCCCAGCATTTT.

This sequence joins TRBV5-1 and TRBJ1-1, with D uncertain. The V gene lost 0 bases and the J gene lost 0 bases, with 15 bases spanning the gap. The CDR3 sequence is 17 residues long. CDR1 SGHRS and CDR2 YFSETQ come from the germline V gene. CDR3 DNA: TGCGCCAGCAGCTTGGAGGGAAAGGGCAAAATGAACACTGAAGCTTTCTTT. This gives the protein CASSLEGKGKMNTEAFF.

This clonotype was recorded a few times. V is TRBV5-1 and J is TRBJ2-7, with D perhaps TRBD1 (5 bases). The V end was cut by 4 bases, the J end by 7 bases, with 12 bases between. The CDR3 extends over 12 amino acids. Germline CDR1 and CDR2: SGHRS and YFSETQ. CDR3 residues: CASSTDMGEQYF. The CDR3 DNA reads TGCGCCAGCAGCACGGACATGGGGGAGCAGTACTTC.

This clonotype occurred a few times. The rearrangement uses TRBV6-1 and TRBJ2-7, with 10 bases matching TRBD1. Per the germline V gene, CDR1 is MNHNS and CDR2 is SASEGT. The V gene end was trimmed by 10 bases and the J gene end by 3 bases; junction bases not matched to a gene: 15. The CDR3 contains 16 residues. The CDR3 spells CATLPPDRGYYYEQYV. The CDR3 coding sequence is TGTGCCACACTACCCCCGGACAGGGGGTACTACTACGAGCAGTACGTC.

The sample holds a few counts of this clonotype. The CDR3 region has the DNA TGTGCCAGCAGCCCAGGACAGGGTCCTAACAATGAGCAGTTCTTC. Its protein is CASSPGQGPNNEQFF. V gene TRBV7-3 combines with J gene TRBJ2-1; 8 bases agree with TRBD1. V lost 5 bases, J lost 5 bases, and 8 bases stayed unmatched. Germline V lookup: CDR1 SGHTA, CDR2 FQGTGA. The CDR3 is made up of 15 amino acids.

This clonotype turned up a few times. The V and J genes are TRBV27 and TRBJ2-1; 12 bases are a match to TRBD1. The V gene's germline CDR1 is MNHEY and CDR2 SMNVEV (reference sequence). After removal of 5 bases from V and 6 bases from J, the junction contained 5 bases not matched to a gene. There are 15 residues in the CDR3. CDR3 nucleotides: TGTGCCAGCAGTCCGGGACAGGGGGCGCCCAATGAGCAGTTCTTC. This translates into CASSPGQGAPNEQFF.

This chain connects TRBV29-1 to TRBJ1-1; D not resolved. V lost 4 bases, J lost 0 bases, and 6 bases lay in between. CDR3 length equals 12 residues. Germline loops: CDR1 SQVTM, CDR2 ANQGSEA. The CDR3 nucleotides read TGCAGCGTTGTCTGGATGAACACTGAAGCTTTCTTT. It translates to CSVVWMNTEAFF.

This chain links TRBV5-4 with TRBJ2-3; the D is unclear. Trimming removed 1 base from V and 3 bases from J, with 9 bases in between. Germline CDR1 reads SGHNT; CDR2 reads YYREEE (reference sequence). The CDR3 spans 14 residues. The CDR3 sequence is CASSLRRVTDTQYF. The CDR3 DNA is TGTGCCAGCAGCTTGCGAAGGGTAACAGATACGCAGTATTTT.

The chain combines TRBV12-3 or TRBV12-4 with TRBJ1-1; the D gene is possibly TRBD1 (5 bases). The V end was cut by 4 bases, the J end by 1 base, with 13 bases between. The CDR3 covers 15 residues. The CDR3 here is CASSSRTRKNTEAFF. For the CDR3, the DNA is TGTGCCAGCAGTTCGCGGACAAGGAAGAACACTGAAGCTTTCTTT.

The chain carries TRBV27 and TRBJ2-2; D remains ambiguous. The V gene's germline CDR1 is MNHEY and CDR2 SMNVEV (reference sequence). The CDR3 length is 15 residues. Trimming took 6 bases from V and 0 from J, leaving 11 bases between them. In DNA, the CDR3 is TGTGCCAGCAGGCTCTTGGGCACGAACACCGGGGAGCTGTTTTTT. Its translation: CASRLLGTNTGELFF.

Only a few counts were recorded for this clonotype. The J gene is TRBJ2-3, the V gene TRBV4-3; 7 bases agree with TRBD1. The J segment lost 3 bases and the V segment lost 5 bases, leaving 5 bases of the junction unmatched. The germline V gene encodes CDR1 LGHNA and CDR2 YSLEER. The CDR3 runs 14 residues. The CDR3 sequence: CASSTGDGTDTQYF. The CDR3, as DNA: TGCGCCAGCAGCACAGGGGATGGGACAGATACGCAGTATTTT.